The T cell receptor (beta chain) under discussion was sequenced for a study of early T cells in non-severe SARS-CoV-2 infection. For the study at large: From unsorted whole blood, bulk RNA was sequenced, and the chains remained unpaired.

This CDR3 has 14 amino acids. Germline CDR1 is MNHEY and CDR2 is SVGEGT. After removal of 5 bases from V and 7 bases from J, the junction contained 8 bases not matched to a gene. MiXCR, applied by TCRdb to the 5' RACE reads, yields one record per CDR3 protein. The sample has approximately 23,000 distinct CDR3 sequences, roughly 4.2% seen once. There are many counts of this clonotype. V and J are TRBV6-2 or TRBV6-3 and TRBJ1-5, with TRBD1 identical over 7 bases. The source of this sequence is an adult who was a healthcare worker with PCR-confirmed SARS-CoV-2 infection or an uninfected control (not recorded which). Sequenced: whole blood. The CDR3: CASSTRDSYQPQHF. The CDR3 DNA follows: TGTGCCAGCAGTACAAGGGACAGCTACCAGCCCCAGCATTTT.